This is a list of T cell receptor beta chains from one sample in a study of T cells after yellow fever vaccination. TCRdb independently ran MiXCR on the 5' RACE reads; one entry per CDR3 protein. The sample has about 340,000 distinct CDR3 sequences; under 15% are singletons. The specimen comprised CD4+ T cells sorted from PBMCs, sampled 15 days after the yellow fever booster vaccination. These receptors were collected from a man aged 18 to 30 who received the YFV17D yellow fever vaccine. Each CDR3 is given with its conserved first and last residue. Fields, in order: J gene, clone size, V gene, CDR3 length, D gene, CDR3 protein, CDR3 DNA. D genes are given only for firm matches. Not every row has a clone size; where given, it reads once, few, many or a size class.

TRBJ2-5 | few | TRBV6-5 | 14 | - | CASSWGNREETQYF | TGTGCCAGCAGTTGGGGGAATCGAGAAGAGACCCAGTACTTC
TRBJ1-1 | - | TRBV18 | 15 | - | CASSWGFALNTEAFF | TGTGCCAGCTCATGGGGGTTTGCTTTGAACACTGAAGCTTTCTTT
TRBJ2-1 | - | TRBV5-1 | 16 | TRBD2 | CASTRGTAGGPNEQFF | TGCGCCAGCACAAGAGGAACAGCGGGGGGCCCCAATGAGCAGTTCTTC
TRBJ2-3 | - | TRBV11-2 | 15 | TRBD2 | CASSVFGGGRNTQYF | TGTGCCAGCAGCGTGTTTGGGGGGGGGAGGAATACGCAGTATTTT
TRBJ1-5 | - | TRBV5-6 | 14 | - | CASSLGEGHQPQHF | TGTGCCAGCAGCTTGGGGGAGGGGCATCAGCCCCAGCATTTT
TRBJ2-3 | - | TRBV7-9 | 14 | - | CASSRNSDTDTQYF | TGTGCCAGCAGCCGGAACTCCGACACAGATACGCAGTATTTT
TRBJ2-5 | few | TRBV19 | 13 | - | CASSIHRKETQYF | TGTGCCAGTAGTATTCACAGGAAAGAGACCCAGTACTTC
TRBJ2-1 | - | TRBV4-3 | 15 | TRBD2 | CASSLRLAGGDEQFF | TGCGCCAGCAGCCTGAGACTAGCGGGGGGCGATGAGCAGTTCTTC
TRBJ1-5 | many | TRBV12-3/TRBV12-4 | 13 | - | CASSLTGDQPQHF | TGTGCCAGCAGTTTGACAGGTGATCAGCCCCAGCATTTT
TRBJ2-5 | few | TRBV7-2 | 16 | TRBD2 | CASSRRLAGAWETQYF | TGTGCCAGCAGCAGGAGACTAGCGGGGGCGTGGGAGACCCAGTACTTC
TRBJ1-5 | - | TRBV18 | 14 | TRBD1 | CASSRQGGNQPQHF | TGTGCCAGCTCACGACAGGGGGGAAATCAGCCCCAGCATTTT
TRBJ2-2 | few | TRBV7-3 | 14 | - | CASSLGQGNGELFF | TGTGCCAGCAGCTTAGGCCAGGGGAACGGGGAGCTGTTTTTT
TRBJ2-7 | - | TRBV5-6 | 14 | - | CASSTSGFFYEQYF | TGTGCCAGCAGCACTTCCGGGTTCTTCTACGAGCAGTACTTC
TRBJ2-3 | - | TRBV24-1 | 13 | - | CATSLTGTDTQYF | TGTGCCACCAGTTTGACAGGCACAGATACGCAGTATTTT
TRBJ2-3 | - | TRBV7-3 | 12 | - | CASSMYTDTQYF | TGTGCCAGCAGCATGTATACAGATACGCAGTATTTT
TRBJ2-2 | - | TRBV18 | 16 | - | CASSSVQRANTGELFF | TGTGCCAGCTCCTCGGTCCAACGAGCGAACACCGGGGAGCTGTTTTTT
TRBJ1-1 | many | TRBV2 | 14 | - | CASSSPNNRDEAFF | TGTGCCAGCAGTTCGCCAAATAATCGGGATGAAGCTTTCTTT
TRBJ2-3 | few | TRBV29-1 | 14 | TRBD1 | CSAGQATSTDTQYF | TGCAGCGCAGGACAGGCTACTAGCACAGATACGCAGTATTTT
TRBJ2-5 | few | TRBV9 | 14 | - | CASSVVWGAETQYF | TGTGCCAGCAGCGTAGTATGGGGAGCAGAGACCCAGTACTTC
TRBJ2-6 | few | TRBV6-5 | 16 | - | CASRRARRSGANVLTF | TGTGCCAGCAGAAGGGCGCGAAGGTCTGGGGCCAACGTCCTGACTTTC
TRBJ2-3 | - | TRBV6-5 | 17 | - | CASSYSSGFHSFDTQYF | TGTGCCAGCAGTTACTCCAGCGGATTCCACTCCTTCGATACGCAGTATTTT
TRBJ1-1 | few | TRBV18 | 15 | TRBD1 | CASSSDRGIRTEAFF | TGTGCCAGCTCCTCGGACAGGGGAATCAGAACTGAAGCTTTCTTT
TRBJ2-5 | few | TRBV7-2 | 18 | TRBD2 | CASSLASGVAGTQETQYF | TGTGCCAGCAGCTTAGCCAGCGGGGTAGCGGGGACTCAAGAGACCCAGTACTTC
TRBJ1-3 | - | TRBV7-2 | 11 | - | CASSMRNTIYF | TGTGCCAGCAGCATGAGAAACACCATATATTTT
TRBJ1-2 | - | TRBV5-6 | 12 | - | CASSYRIAGYTF | TGTGCCAGCAGCTACAGGATTGCTGGCTACACCTTC
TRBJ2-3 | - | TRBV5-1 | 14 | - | CASSLTWWGDTQYF | TGCGCCAGCAGCCTGACATGGTGGGGAGATACGCAGTATTTT
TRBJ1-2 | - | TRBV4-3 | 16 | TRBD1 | CASSARPGQGVGGYTF | TGCGCCAGCAGCGCAAGACCGGGACAGGGTGTGGGAGGCTACACCTTC
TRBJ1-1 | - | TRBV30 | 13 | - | CAWSGFRGGLAFF | TGTGCCTGGAGTGGCTTCAGGGGCGGGCTGGCTTTCTTT
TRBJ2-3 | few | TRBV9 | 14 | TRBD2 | CASSLAGGFDTQYF | TGTGCCAGCAGCCTAGCGGGAGGTTTCGATACGCAGTATTTT
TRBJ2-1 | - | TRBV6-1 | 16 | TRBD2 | CASSRMAGGLVNEQFF | TGTGCCAGCAGTCGAATGGCGGGGGGGCTCGTCAATGAGCAGTTCTTC
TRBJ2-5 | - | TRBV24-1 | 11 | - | CATSAGETQYF | TGTGCCACCAGTGCTGGAGAGACCCAGTACTTC
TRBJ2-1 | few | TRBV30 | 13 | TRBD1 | CAWSRDRVREQFF | TGTGCCTGGAGTCGGGACAGAGTACGCGAGCAGTTCTTC
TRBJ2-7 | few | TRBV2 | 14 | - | CASSDNGFSYEQYF | TGTGCCAGCAGTGATAACGGTTTCTCCTACGAGCAGTACTTC
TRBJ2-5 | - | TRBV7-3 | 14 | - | CASSPVAGSETQYF | TGTGCCAGCAGCCCCGTAGCCGGTTCCGAGACCCAGTACTTC
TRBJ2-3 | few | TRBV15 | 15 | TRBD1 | CATSTGTAGTDTQYF | TGTGCCACCAGCACCGGGACAGCCGGCACAGATACGCAGTATTTT
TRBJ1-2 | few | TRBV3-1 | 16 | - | CASSRGDGNTNYGYTF | TGTGCCAGCAGCCGCGGTGACGGAAACACTAACTATGGCTACACCTTC
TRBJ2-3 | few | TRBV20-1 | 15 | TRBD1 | CSAQTGTGFSDTQYF | TGCAGTGCTCAGACCGGGACAGGGTTTTCAGATACGCAGTATTTT
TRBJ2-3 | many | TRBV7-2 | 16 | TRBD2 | CASSSRTSGATDTQYF | TGTGCCAGCAGCTCCCGGACTAGCGGGGCCACAGATACGCAGTATTTT
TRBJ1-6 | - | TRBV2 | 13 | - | CASAGEVNSPLHF | TGTGCCTCCGCTGGGGAGGTTAATTCACCCCTCCACTTT
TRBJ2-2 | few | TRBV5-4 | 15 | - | CASSLATGHGGELFF | TGTGCCAGCAGCTTGGCCACGGGACACGGCGGGGAGCTGTTTTTT
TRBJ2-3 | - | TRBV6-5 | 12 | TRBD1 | CASRGTGNNMYF | TGTGCCAGCAGAGGGACAGGGAACAATATGTATTTT
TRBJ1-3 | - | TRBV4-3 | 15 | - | CASSPDGNGRNTIYF | TGCGCCAGCAGCCCCGACGGGAATGGTAGAAACACCATATATTTT
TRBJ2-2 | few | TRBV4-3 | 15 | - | CASSQAALNTGELFF | TGCGCCAGCAGCCAAGCAGCCCTGAACACCGGGGAGCTGTTTTTT
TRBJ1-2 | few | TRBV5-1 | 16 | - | CASSLADSPNRSGYTF | TGCGCCAGCAGCTTGGCGGACAGCCCGAATCGGTCTGGCTACACCTTC
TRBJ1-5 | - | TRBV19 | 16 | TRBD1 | CASSIQNRGLSQPQHF | TGTGCCAGTAGTATTCAGAACAGGGGGCTGTCTCAGCCCCAGCATTTT
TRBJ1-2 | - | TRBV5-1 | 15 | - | CASRPMPDGLYGYTF | TGCGCCAGCCGCCCTATGCCGGACGGCCTCTATGGCTACACCTTC
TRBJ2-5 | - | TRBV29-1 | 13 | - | CSVEAGATETQYF | TGCAGCGTTGAGGCGGGGGCTACAGAGACCCAGTACTTC
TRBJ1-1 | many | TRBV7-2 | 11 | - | CASSLAGLSFF | TGTGCCAGCAGCTTAGCGGGTTTGTCTTTCTTT
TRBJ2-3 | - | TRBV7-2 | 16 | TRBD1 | CASLLGQRGFTDTQYF | TGTGCCAGCCTATTGGGACAGAGAGGATTCACAGATACGCAGTATTTT
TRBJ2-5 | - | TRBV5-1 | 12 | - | CASSADRTAQYF | TGCGCCAGCAGCGCTGACCGCACGGCCCAGTACTTC
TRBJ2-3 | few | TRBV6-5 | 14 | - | CASSYRGVADTQYF | TGTGCCAGCAGTTACAGAGGGGTGGCAGATACGCAGTATTTT
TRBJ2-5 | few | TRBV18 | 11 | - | CASLLQETQYF | TGTGCCAGCTTACTACAAGAGACCCAGTACTTC
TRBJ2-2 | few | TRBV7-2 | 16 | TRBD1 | CASSYPPGQGTGELFF | TGTGCCAGCAGCTATCCCCCGGGACAGGGGACCGGGGAGCTGTTTTTT
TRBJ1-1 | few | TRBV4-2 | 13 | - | CASSPGVPGEAFF | TGTGCCAGCAGCCCGGGGGTTCCCGGTGAAGCTTTCTTT
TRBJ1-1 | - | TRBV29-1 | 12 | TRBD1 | CSARQGNTEAFF | TGCAGCGCCCGACAGGGGAACACTGAAGCTTTCTTT
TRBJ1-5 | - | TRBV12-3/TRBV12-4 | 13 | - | CASTRGNNQPQHF | TGTGCCAGCACGCGGGGGAACAATCAGCCCCAGCATTTT
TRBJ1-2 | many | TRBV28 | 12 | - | CASSEVNYGYTF | TGTGCCAGCAGTGAGGTTAACTATGGCTACACCTTC
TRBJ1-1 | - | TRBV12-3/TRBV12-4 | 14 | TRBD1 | CASISGGGRTEAFF | TGTGCCAGCATTTCAGGGGGCGGGAGAACTGAAGCTTTCTTT